Here is one T cell receptor beta chain with its context. Antigen unknown. The CDR3 has 13 residues. V lost 5 bases and J 6 bases, leaving 11 bases between the germline ends. CDR1 and CDR2 (germline): MNHEY, SMNVEV (reference sequence). This entry comes from a study of CD8 T cells in ankylosing spondylitis. Libraries for TCR beta were made by quantitative 5'-RACE with molecular barcodes. Using its own MiXCR run on the 5' RACE reads, TCRdb lists one record per CDR3 protein. The sample has 200,000 to 250,000 distinct CDR3 sequences; 6% to 8% are singletons. Study observations and caveats: Characteristic of ankylosing spondylitis blood, it appeared, was a TCR beta motif comprising eight highly homologous variants. Disease-linked clones were found to be CD8+ and relatively rare in peripheral blood. Reported data indicate significant enrichment of disease-linked clones within matched ankylosing spondylitis synovial fluid.

V gene TRBV27 combines with J gene TRBJ2-1, with D possibly being TRBD2 (6 bases). This clonotype was sampled from a male donor with ankylosing spondylitis. Material for sequencing was blood, either unsorted or a sorted T cell fraction (not recorded which). CDR3 region: CASSLPGLNEQFF. CDR3 sequence (DNA): TGTGCCAGCAGTCTGCCGGGACTCAATGAGCAGTTCTTC.